Listed below are T cell receptor beta chains from one sample, sequenced in a study of cytomegalovirus exposure and HLA in healthy donors. Generated by immunoSEQ multiplex PCR, the TCRdb table keeps only in-frame clones and is missing some. The sample records 120,000 or so clones, 75% to 85% being singletons. The sequenced material came from PBMCs. All receptors come from a man aged 35 to 55 in good health and CMV-seronegative. CDR3s include the opening cysteine and the closing phenylalanine or tryptophan. Only part of the rows carry a size: once, few, many, or a class if the clone is expanded.

clone_size v_call cdr3_aa
. TRBV7-3 CASSSGQGADAFF
. TRBV5-5 CASSPVRSGVVSGYEQYF
. TRBV5-1 CASSLVPGAENEQFF
. TRBV5-1 CASSLGQGPDTQYF
few TRBV7-8 CASSLVAPNSWGYTF
. TRBV19 CASRGQLDTQPQHF
. TRBV29-1 CSVTPPNYGYTF
. TRBV2 CASSDGGLYF
. TRBV7-8 CASSLLAGGTGELFF
once TRBV10-3 CAISELAGVGNEQFF
. TRBV9 CASSATSGGALEPEQFF
. TRBV4-1 CASSQGEGLAGTSYEQYF
. TRBV30 CAWSAGYGYGYTF
few TRBV7-5 CARSLNLQDKSYEQYF
. TRBV5-1 CASSLDPGRKNTIYF
. TRBV19 CASSSRRGSGELFF
. TRBV7-8 CASSSLSYEAFF
. TRBV10-3 CAISESQGPEGKLFF
once TRBV5-6 CASSLAGRWEKLFF
. TRBV30 CALASDSSYEQYF
. TRBV7-8 CASSSGTLGNEKLFF
. TRBV9 CASSVGGDRTYEQYF
. TRBV6-1 CASSAGRQDSPLHF
. TRBV30 CAWSVGGGRHEQFF
. TRBV7-9 CASSFYYQPQHF
. TRBV7-3 CASSLSGDRGFETQYF
. TRBV19 CASSPQTSGSDEQYF
. TRBV30 CAWRGQGREAGELFF
. TRBV5-1 CASSGGLAGGTDTQYF
. TRBV5-4 CASSSYRENYGYTF
. TRBV4-3 CASSGEVARTEAFF
once TRBV7-6 CASSLAPGFTYEQYF
. TRBV30 CAWSSHLSSGNTIYF
. TRBV10-3 CAISGAGSNGYTF
once TRBV28 CASSLLGGSSYNEQFF
. TRBV6-1 CASSAREGGRGETQYF
. TRBV2 CASSPSRGGGYTF
. TRBV2 CASSETSGRIVEQFF
. TRBV30 CAWTRLGGEVVNEQFF
. TRBV19 CASSIEVGSGANGLTF
. TRBV5-1 CASSLNPSYEQYF
. TRBV6-1 CASSWDRDYGYTF
. TRBV2 CASSELGEETQYF
. TRBV5-4 CASSLEIAGGPYEQYF
. TRBV19 CASSITPGYEQYF
. TRBV6-5 CASRPATANYGYTF
few TRBV19 CASSIRTGTEAFF
few TRBV27 CASSSTTGTTNTGELFF
. TRBV9 CASSGRGKNYGYTF
once TRBV19 CASTISPGAMGPEAFF
. TRBV11-3 CASSLGSGNYEQYF
. TRBV28 CASSPITGTGDQPQHF
. TRBV7-9 CASSLPGQGNNEQFF